This T cell receptor beta chain appears in the sequencing data of a study of blood T cell repertoires in COVID-19 (dated by TCRdb to 2020 to 2021). Some background on the complete study: The collaborator samples originated in the United States, Italy and Spain and spanned the acute and convalescent phases of COVID-19. The samples were drawn from the first 160 participants of the ongoing ImmuneRACE study and from over 950 subjects provided by 6 global collaborators. A freely available public database, intended as a resource for researchers studying the immune response to SARS-CoV-2, is where the repertoires were released. HLA class I and class II types, where available, came from metadata supplied by the sample provider rather than from assay-based typing. The sample metadata nearly always contained a de-identified subject ID, COVID-19 status, age in years and sex. The dataset comprised deeply sampled blood TCRbeta repertoires from subjects exposed to, actively infected with, or recovered from COVID-19. The prospective study material was composed of cDNA or gDNA derived from T cells, B-cell-depleted T cells, or PBMCs.

There are a few counts of this clone. Its antigen is still unknown. The sample holds no much larger clone one base away, and base qualities are not on file. Whole blood was collected in K2EDTA tubes by collaborating institutions according to the institutions' own protocols. For TCRbeta analysis, collaborators shipped samples as frozen whole blood, isolated PBMCs, or DNA extracted from either of those sample types. General findings and caveats noted by the study authors: The amount of clinical and demographic metadata varied by source and participant and was provided uncurated.

The junction shows trimming of 0 bases on V and 8 bases on J, and the gene matches do not reach 7 bases of it. The CDR3 covers 15 residues, taking in both the cysteine and the phenylalanine. Only the CDR3 part of the read is kept: 45 bases, read in frame from the first base. CDR1 and CDR2, looked up from the germline V gene, are SGHDN and FVKESK. TCRbeta CDR3 regions were amplified from genomic DNA by means of the immunoSEQ Assay, a bias-controlled multiplex PCR. Regarding the original processing steps: Within the assay, amplification of reference gene primers was used to estimate how many nucleated cells each sample contained. To quantify the absolute abundance of each unique TCRbeta CDR3 rearrangement, sequence reads were collapsed and filtered. For each sample, productive Simpson clonality was calculated as the square root of Simpson's diversity index over productive rearrangements. TCRdb obtained this table from immuneACCESS and retained in-frame rearrangements with V and J assigned. These tables miss some clones; where compared with another copy, unresolved V genes account for less than half of the shortfall, and the remainder is unexplained. Clone size and the V and J calls come from that table; the DNA yielded D and trimming. The sample yields tens of thousands of clones; around 86% were counted once. 44% of the sample comes from the top ten.

The V gene is TRBV14 and the J gene is TRBJ2-1; the central 7 bases match TRBD2. This receptor was identified in an older man with acute or convalescent COVID-19. The sequenced sample consisted of peripheral blood. The CDR3 corresponds to CASSQDQVAGDEQFF. The sequenced DNA is TGTGCCAGCAGCCAAGATCAGGTTGCGGGGGATGAGCAGTTCTTC.